The 27 T cell receptor beta chains below come from one sample, sequenced in a study of T cells after yellow fever vaccination. TCRdb reprocessed the 5' RACE reads with MiXCR, giving one entry per CDR3 protein. The sample has 550,000 to 750,000 distinct CDR3 sequences, 13% seen once. The sequenced sample was PBMCs, obtained on the day of the yellow fever booster vaccination. All receptors derive from a man younger than 45 who received the YFV17D yellow fever vaccine.

The chain employs TRBV20-1 and TRBJ1-5; D not certain. Trimming left V 0 bases short and J 6 bases short, with 12 bases between. There are 14 residues in the CDR3. Germline CDR1 and CDR2: DFQATT and SNEGSKA (reference sequence). CDR3 sequence: CSAREGTGVQPQHF. In DNA, the CDR3 is TGCAGTGCTAGAGAAGGTACGGGTGTTCAGCCCCAGCATTTT.

In its sample, this clonotype was seen many times. The chain combines TRBV30 with TRBJ1-6; D uncertain. This CDR3 contains 14 residues. Per germline, CDR1 GTSNPN and CDR2 SVGIG (reference sequence). V was shortened by 0 bases and J by 13 bases, with 16 bases between the two germline ends. The CDR3 DNA sequence: TGTGCCTGGAGTGTACGGCAGCCTGCTCAGCCCCTCCACTTT. Translating gives CAWSVRQPAQPLHF.

The J gene is TRBJ2-1, the V gene TRBV27; 9 positions match TRBD2. CDR3 length equals 19 residues. Germline loops: CDR1 MNHEY, CDR2 SMNVEV (reference sequence). V lost 6 bases and J lost 2; bases outside the gene matches: 17. CDR3 DNA: TGTGCCAGCAGGGGTCAGGGACCGCAGACTAGCGGTACCTACAATGAGCAGTTCTTC. Its translation: CASRGQGPQTSGTYNEQFF.

The chain joins TRBV5-1 to TRBJ2-5, with D perhaps TRBD1 (6 bases). V was pared by 2 bases and J by 0 bases, with 8 bases between. This CDR3 is 14 amino acids long. Germline V CDR1 and CDR2: SGHRS, YFSETQ. The CDR3 reads CASSFAGDQETQYF. CDR3 in DNA: TGCGCCAGCAGCTTTGCAGGGGACCAAGAGACCCAGTACTTC.

This clonotype has ten or more counts. The CDR3 loop is CASSPYSGRGSGANVLTF. The CDR3, as DNA: TGTGCCAGCAGCCCCTATAGCGGGAGAGGCTCTGGGGCCAACGTCCTGACTTTC. The rearrangement links TRBV11-2 to TRBJ2-6; 9 nucleotides line up with TRBD2. Germline trimming cut 5 bases from V and 0 bases from J; bases unmatched to any gene: 8. This CDR3 contains 18 residues. In germline, CDR1 is SGHAT, CDR2 FQNNGV.

This clonotype was picked up a small number of times. The J gene is TRBJ1-2, the V gene TRBV7-2, with TRBD1 as a possible D gene (6 bases). The length of the CDR3 is 14 residues. Trimming stripped 5 bases from V and 8 bases from J, with 18 bases between. Germline V gene lookup returns CDR1 SGHTA and CDR2 FQGNSA. The CDR3 region is CASSPMTGTMGYTF. CDR3 bases: TGTGCCAGCAGCCCAATGACAGGAACTATGGGCTACACCTTC.

The genes are TRBV23-1 and TRBJ2-7, with D perhaps matching TRBD1 or TRBD2 (6 bases each). TRBV23-1 qualifies as an ORF whose function is uncertain. The CDR3 contains 16 residues. V gave up 0 bases and J gave up 4 bases, with 16 bases separating them. CDR3 sequence reads: CASSQSKGGRMYEQYF. For the CDR3, the DNA is TGCGCCAGCAGTCAATCGAAGGGGGGCCGGATGTACGAGCAGTACTTC.

This clonotype was seen more than once but under ten times. The chain has TRBV6-5 and TRBJ2-7; D possibly corresponds to TRBD2 (5 bases). V was pared by 0 bases and J by 3 bases, with 12 bases between. From germline, CDR1 is MNHEY and CDR2 SVGAGI. The CDR3 loop spans 15 amino acids. CDR3: CASSYSGAGGYEQYF. The CDR3 DNA follows: TGTGCCAGCAGTTACTCAGGAGCCGGAGGCTACGAGCAGTACTTC.

This clonotype appeared a few times. This chain links TRBV5-1 with TRBJ2-3; 13 nucleotides match TRBD2. The CDR3 totals 18 residues. The V and J ends lost 1 base and 2 bases, in that order; junction bases with no gene match: 7. Germline CDR1 SGHRS, CDR2 YFSETQ. The CDR3 coding sequence is TGCGCCAGCAGCTTGAGTGGCGGACTAGCGGGAGTCACAGATACGCAGTATTTT. This translates into CASSLSGGLAGVTDTQYF.

This clonotype was observed a few times. The rearrangement joins TRBV3-1 to TRBJ1-4, with D possibly matching TRBD1 (5 bases). This CDR3 has 14 residues. V lost 3 bases, J lost 5 bases, and 10 bases lay in between. Germline CDR1 reads LGHDT; CDR2 reads YNNKEL (reference sequence). The CDR3 loop is CASSQRDGNEKLFF. The CDR3 region has the DNA TGTGCCAGCAGCCAGCGGGACGGAAATGAAAAACTGTTTTTT.

This clonotype was counted only a few times. The V and J genes are TRBV27 and TRBJ1-2, with TRBD1 matching over 9 bases. V shed 3 bases, J shed 7 bases, and the junction held 6 bases outside the gene matches. Germline V gives CDR1 MNHEY, CDR2 SMNVEV (reference sequence). The CDR3 runs to 14 residues. The CDR3 region is CASSFGDRAGGYTF. The CDR3 region has the DNA TGTGCCAGCAGTTTCGGGGACAGGGCAGGTGGCTACACCTTC.

This clonotype occurred a few times. The gene calls are TRBV28 and TRBJ2-5; D is uncertain. The germline V gene has CDR1 MDHEN and CDR2 SYDVKM. The germline V and J ends were trimmed by 8 bases and 4 bases, with 11 bases remaining between them. This CDR3 is 12 amino acids long. The CDR3 DNA follows: TGTGCCAGCGTTTCGGGTGGAGAGACCCAGTACTTC. Translated: CASVSGGETQYF.

This clonotype was detected ten times or more. CDR3 region: CSAKRQGDEQYF. Here the CDR3 DNA reads TGCAGTGCTAAACGACAGGGGGACGAGCAGTACTTC. V and J are TRBV20-1 and TRBJ2-7, with 9 bases aligning to TRBD1. This CDR3 spans 12 amino acids. The V gene end was trimmed by 4 bases and the J gene end by 5 bases; junction bases not matched to a gene: 3. Germline V CDR1 and CDR2: DFQATT, SNEGSKA (reference sequence).

V gene TRBV18 combines with J gene TRBJ2-7; weak D call: TRBD1 (6 bases). There are 16 residues in the CDR3. The germline V and J ends were trimmed by 2 bases and 0 bases, with 14 bases remaining between them. Germline CDR1 reads KGHSH; CDR2 reads LQKENI. Here the CDR3 reads CASSPADSRSSYEQYF. The DNA of the CDR3 is TGTGCCAGCTCACCAGCGGACAGTAGAAGCTCCTACGAGCAGTACTTC.

V is TRBV5-5 and J is TRBJ2-1, with no clear D. The CDR3 sequence is 12 residues long. Germline CDR1 SGHKS, CDR2 YYEKEE (reference sequence). Trimming shortened V by 7 bases and J by 10 bases, and 15 bases separated the two germline ends. CDR3 coding DNA: TGTGCCAGCCACCATGTTGGGGAAGAGCAGTTCTTC. It codes for CASHHVGEEQFF.

This clonotype was seen a few times. V and J are TRBV6-5 and TRBJ2-6; D perhaps matches TRBD1 (6 bases). The CDR3 runs to 17 residues. Germline V CDR1 and CDR2: MNHEY, SVGAGI. Trimming removed 2 bases from V and 2 bases from J, with 13 bases in between. The CDR3 DNA reads TGTGCCAGCAGTTACGATACAGGGATGGCTGGGGCCAACGTCCTGACTTTC. Its protein is CASSYDTGMAGANVLTF.

This chain links TRBV19 with TRBJ2-1; D call uncertain. Between the trimmed V and J ends, which lost 3 bases and 0 bases, there was a span of 9 bases. The CDR3 is 15 amino acids. Germline CDR1 reads LNHDA; CDR2 reads SQIVND (reference sequence). CDR3 residues: CASSIGVNSYNEQFF. The DNA for the CDR3 is TGTGCCAGTAGTATTGGTGTAAACTCCTACAATGAGCAGTTCTTC. Full variable domain (missing parts from reference TRBV19 and TRBJ2-1): DGGITQSPKYLFRKEGQNVTLSCEQNLNHDAMYWYRQDPGQGLRLIYYSQIVNDFQKGDIAEGYSVSREKKESFPLTVTSAQKNPTAFYLCASSIGVNSYNEQFFGPGTRLTVL.

This chain links TRBV7-2 with TRBJ2-3; TRBD2 might be the D (6 bases). CDR1 and CDR2 (germline): SGHTA, FQGNSA. V was shortened by 5 bases and J by 2 bases, with 17 bases between the two germline ends. The CDR3 loop spans 16 amino acids. This chain's CDR3 is CASSTNGIADTDTQYF. The CDR3 bases are TGTGCCAGCAGCACAAATGGGATAGCGGACACAGATACGCAGTATTTT.

J is TRBJ1-1 and V is TRBV20-1, with D uncertain. The CDR3 is 11 amino acids. V was clipped by 3 bases and J by 11 bases, with 13 bases between them. In germline, CDR1 is DFQATT, CDR2 SNEGSKA (reference sequence). The CDR3 is CSASPQPAAFF. The CDR3 nucleotides read TGCAGTGCTAGCCCCCAGCCGGCGGCTTTCTTT.

This clonotype has just a few counts. This chain uses TRBV5-1 with TRBJ1-2; 7 positions agree with TRBD1. The junction had 6 bases not matched to a gene; V was cut back by 0 bases and J by 1 base. CDR3 length equals 16 residues. Per germline, CDR1 SGHRS and CDR2 YFSETQ. The CDR3 here is CASSLGTGVGNYGYTF. CDR3 DNA: TGCGCCAGCAGCTTGGGCACAGGGGTCGGTAACTATGGCTACACCTTC. The whole variable domain, filled in from reference TRBV5-1 and TRBJ1-2, reads KAGVTQTPRYLIKTRGQQVTLSCSPISGHRSVSWYQQTPGQGLQFLFEYFSETQRNKGNFPGRFSGRQFSNSRSEMNVSTLELGDSALYLCASSLGTGVGNYGYTFGSGTRLTVV.

Note on this clonotype: One junction end disagrees with the germline gene, perhaps due to a read error. The J gene is TRBJ2-1, the V gene TRBV3-1; TRBD1 matches 11 bases. Per germline, CDR1 LGHDT and CDR2 YNNKEL (reference sequence). This CDR3 is built from 16 residues. The CDR3 loop reads CASSQGTGGGNNELFF. Written as DNA, the CDR3 is TGTGCCAGCAGCCAAGGGACAGGGGGCGGTAACAATGAGCTGTTCTTC.

This clonotype was recorded a few times. The rearrangement joins TRBV20-1 to TRBJ2-7, with TRBD2 identical over 8 bases. CDR1 is DFQATT and CDR2 is SNEGSKA in the germline V gene (reference sequence). The CDR3 runs to 14 residues. V trimming: 1 base; J trimming: 4 bases; junction bases outside the gene matches: 6. The CDR3 reads CSARAGGDSYEQYF. Written as DNA, the CDR3 is TGCAGTGCTAGAGCGGGAGGGGATTCATACGAGCAGTACTTC.

This clonotype was seen only a few times. This chain connects TRBV20-1 to TRBJ1-2; D ambiguous. V shed 3 bases and J shed 8 bases, with 13 bases lying between them. This CDR3 has 12 residues. Germline V gene sequence: CDR1 DFQATT, CDR2 SNEGSKA (reference sequence). The CDR3 loop is CSASNVSRGYTF. The CDR3 DNA is TGCAGTGCTAGTAATGTCAGTAGGGGCTACACCTTC.

The chain employs TRBV28 and TRBJ2-3; TRBD2 aligns across 12 bases. Unmatched junction bases numbered 6, after V lost 4 bases and J lost 1 base. From germline, CDR1 is MDHEN and CDR2 SYDVKM. This CDR3 spans 17 amino acids. The CDR3 DNA follows: TGTGCCAGCAGTTCCCTACTAGCGGGAGGAGGCACAGATACGCAGTATTTT. As protein: CASSSLLAGGGTDTQYF.

There are many counts of this clonotype. V gene TRBV7-9 combines with J gene TRBJ2-7; D is perhaps TRBD2 (6 bases). Deletions cut 1 base from V and 5 bases from J, with 6 bases between. CDR3 length equals 12 residues. Germline V gives CDR1 SEHNR, CDR2 FQNEAQ (reference sequence). The CDR3 coding sequence is TGTGCCAGCAGCTTAGGGACTAACGAGCAGTACTTC. It is translated as CASSLGTNEQYF.

This clonotype was seen only a few times. The CDR3 nucleotides are TGTGCCAGTAGTATGAGGCGGGAGTACAATGAGCAGTTCTTC. Translating it yields CASSMRREYNEQFF. The chain joins TRBV19 to TRBJ2-1, with 7 bases lining up with TRBD2. Unmatched junction bases numbered 3, after V lost 3 bases and J lost 4 bases. Germline loops: CDR1 LNHDA, CDR2 SQIVND (reference sequence). The length of the CDR3 is 14 residues. Using reference TRBV19 and TRBJ2-1 for the parts outside the CDR3, the full variable domain is DGGITQSPKYLFRKEGQNVTLSCEQNLNHDAMYWYRQDPGQGLRLIYYSQIVNDFQKGDIAEGYSVSREKKESFPLTVTSAQKNPTAFYLCASSMRREYNEQFFGPGTRLTVL.

This clonotype has a single count. A much bigger clone sits one base away, suggesting this may be a read error. The chain combines TRBV25-1 with TRBJ2-5; 8 nucleotides line up with TRBD2. The trim removed 7 bases at V and 4 bases at J, leaving 5 bases unmatched. Germline CDR1 reads MGHDK; CDR2 reads SYGVNS. CDR3 length: 13 residues. DNA of the CDR3: TGTGCCAGCACCCAGGGACTAGGAGAGACCCAGTACTTC. This sequence encodes CASTQGLGETQYF.